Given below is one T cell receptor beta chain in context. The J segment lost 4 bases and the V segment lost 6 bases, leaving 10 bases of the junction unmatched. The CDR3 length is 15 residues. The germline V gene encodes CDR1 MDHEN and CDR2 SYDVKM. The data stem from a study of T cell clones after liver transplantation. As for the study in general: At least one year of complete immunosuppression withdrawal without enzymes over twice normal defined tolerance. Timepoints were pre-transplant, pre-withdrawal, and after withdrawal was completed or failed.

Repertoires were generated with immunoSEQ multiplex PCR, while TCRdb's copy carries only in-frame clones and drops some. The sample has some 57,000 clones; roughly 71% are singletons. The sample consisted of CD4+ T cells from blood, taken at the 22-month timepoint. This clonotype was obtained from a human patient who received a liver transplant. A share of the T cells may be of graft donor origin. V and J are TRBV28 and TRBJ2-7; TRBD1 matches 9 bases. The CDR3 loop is CASSSPGTGFYEQYF. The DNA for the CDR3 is TGTGCCAGCAGCTCTCCCGGGACAGGGTTTTACGAGCAGTACTTC.